A selection of T cell receptor beta chains follows, all from one sample in a study of breast tumors, draining lymph nodes, adjacent tissues. TCRdb reprocessed the multiplex PCR reads via MiXCR and lists one record per CDR3 protein. Of approximately 230,000 distinct CDR3 sequences listed, 30% to 35% are singletons. The sample taken for sequencing was axillary lymph node tissue. The receptors here all came from a female donor with breast cancer. Some clones in this sample may be carry-over from other donors' samples. Each CDR3 is given with its conserved first and last residue. Each record gives: V gene, clone size, J gene, D gene, CDR3 DNA, CDR3 protein. A D gene is named only where the DNA matches it firmly. Part of the rows lack a size; the others show once, few, many or a class for expanded clones.

V gene: TRBV20-1
clone size: many
J gene: TRBJ1-2
D gene: NA
CDR3 DNA: TGCAGCGTACAATCAGGGGATGGCTACACCTTC
CDR3 protein: CSVQSGDGYTF

V gene: TRBV20-1
clone size: NA
J gene: TRBJ1-5
D gene: TRBD1
CDR3 DNA: TGCAGTGCTAGAGATCGGGACAGGAATCAGCCCCAGCATTTT
CDR3 protein: CSARDRDRNQPQHF

V gene: TRBV7-3
clone size: NA
J gene: TRBJ1-1
D gene: NA
CDR3 DNA: TGTGCCAGCAGCCCCAGGGGCGAGAACACTGAAGCTTTCTTT
CDR3 protein: CASSPRGENTEAFF

V gene: TRBV19
clone size: many
J gene: TRBJ2-3
D gene: TRBD1
CDR3 DNA: TGTGCCAGTAGTATAGTTCTGGGACAGGGGGCAGATACGCAGTATTTT
CDR3 protein: CASSIVLGQGADTQYF

V gene: TRBV14
clone size: NA
J gene: TRBJ2-7
D gene: TRBD1
CDR3 DNA: TGTGCCAGCAGCCAGCGGCGGACAGGGGTAACCTACGAGCAGTACTTC
CDR3 protein: CASSQRRTGVTYEQYF

V gene: TRBV9
clone size: many
J gene: TRBJ2-1
D gene: TRBD2
CDR3 DNA: TGTGCCAGCACGAGGGGACTAGCGGGGGACAATGAGCAGTTCTTC
CDR3 protein: CASTRGLAGDNEQFF

V gene: TRBV19
clone size: many
J gene: TRBJ2-6
D gene: NA
CDR3 DNA: TGTGCCAGTAGTATCCAGGGTGCTGGGGCCAACGTCCTGACTTTC
CDR3 protein: CASSIQGAGANVLTF

V gene: TRBV6-6
clone size: many
J gene: TRBJ1-2
D gene: NA
CDR3 DNA: TGTGCCAGCAGTCACGGGGAGGGGGGCTACACCTTC
CDR3 protein: CASSHGEGGYTF

V gene: TRBV11-1
clone size: many
J gene: TRBJ2-1
D gene: TRBD2
CDR3 DNA: TGTGCCAGCAGCCTCCCGGGACTAGCAAATGAGCAGTTCTTC
CDR3 protein: CASSLPGLANEQFF

V gene: TRBV9
clone size: many
J gene: TRBJ1-5
D gene: NA
CDR3 DNA: TGTGCCAGCAGCGGGGGGGGGGATCAGCCCCAGCATTTT
CDR3 protein: CASSGGGDQPQHF

V gene: TRBV20-1
clone size: many
J gene: TRBJ2-3
D gene: NA
CDR3 DNA: TGCAGTGCTAGTACCCCCCCGGAGTCCCCCACAGATACGCAGTATTTT
CDR3 protein: CSASTPPESPTDTQYF

V gene: TRBV7-2
clone size: many
J gene: TRBJ1-6
D gene: NA
CDR3 DNA: TGTGCCAGCAGCTTAGGTGCCGGGGCGCTTAATTCACCCCTCCACTTT
CDR3 protein: CASSLGAGALNSPLHF

V gene: TRBV7-2
clone size: NA
J gene: TRBJ1-6
D gene: NA
CDR3 DNA: TGTGCCAGCAGCTTATTGGCAGGGGATTATTCACCCCTCCACTTT
CDR3 protein: CASSLLAGDYSPLHF

V gene: TRBV5-1
clone size: NA
J gene: TRBJ1-5
D gene: NA
CDR3 DNA: TGCGCCAGCAGCTTGGATTCGGGCCTCAATCAGCCCCAGCATTTT
CDR3 protein: CASSLDSGLNQPQHF

V gene: TRBV7-2
clone size: NA
J gene: TRBJ2-3
D gene: TRBD1
CDR3 DNA: TGCGCCAGCAGCTTACAGGACAGGGCAGGTCAGCCCCAGTATTTT
CDR3 protein: CASSLQDRAGQPQYF

V gene: TRBV7-2
clone size: many
J gene: TRBJ2-1
D gene: TRBD2
CDR3 DNA: TGTGCCAGCAGCGGGATAGCGGGGAGCTACAATGAGCAGTTCTTC
CDR3 protein: CASSGIAGSYNEQFF

V gene: TRBV7-2
clone size: many
J gene: TRBJ2-7
D gene: NA
CDR3 DNA: TGTGCCAGCAGCTTAGTAGCATACGAGCAGTACTTC
CDR3 protein: CASSLVAYEQYF

V gene: TRBV20-1
clone size: NA
J gene: TRBJ2-7
D gene: NA
CDR3 DNA: TGCAGTGCCACCAGCAGAGCCCTCAGAGGTCCCTACGAGCAGTACTTC
CDR3 protein: CSATSRALRGPYEQYF

V gene: TRBV5-6
clone size: many
J gene: TRBJ2-7
D gene: NA
CDR3 DNA: TGTGCCAGCAGCTGGGACCGGCGGGCCTACGAGCAGTACTTC
CDR3 protein: CASSWDRRAYEQYF

V gene: TRBV6-1
clone size: NA
J gene: TRBJ2-7
D gene: TRBD2
CDR3 DNA: TGTGCCAGCAGTGAAGTAACTAGCGGGACCTTCTCCTACGAGCAGTACTTC
CDR3 protein: CASSEVTSGTFSYEQYF

V gene: TRBV24-1
clone size: NA
J gene: TRBJ2-5
D gene: NA
CDR3 DNA: TGTGCCACCAGTGACAGGGGAAAAGAGACCCAGTACTTC
CDR3 protein: CATSDRGKETQYF

V gene: TRBV6-5
clone size: many
J gene: TRBJ2-1
D gene: NA
CDR3 DNA: TGTGCCAGCAGTTACGCCGGGGTAACCTACAATGAGCAGTTCTTC
CDR3 protein: CASSYAGVTYNEQFF

V gene: TRBV20-1
clone size: many
J gene: TRBJ1-2
D gene: NA
CDR3 DNA: TGCAGTGCCCCTGAAAGGGTTATCTATGGCTACACCTTC
CDR3 protein: CSAPERVIYGYTF

V gene: TRBV29-1
clone size: NA
J gene: TRBJ2-1
D gene: NA
CDR3 DNA: TGCAGCTACAGGGGGGGCGATGAGCAGTTCTTC
CDR3 protein: CSYRGGDEQFF

V gene: TRBV6-2/TRBV6-3
clone size: NA
J gene: TRBJ2-2
D gene: TRBD1
CDR3 DNA: TGTGCCAGCAGACCTTGGGACAGGGTGCGGGGGGAGCTGTTTTTT
CDR3 protein: CASRPWDRVRGELFF

V gene: TRBV2
clone size: NA
J gene: TRBJ1-4
D gene: TRBD1
CDR3 DNA: TGTGCCAGCAGTGCCACAGGACTGGGGAGGGGGCTTCCGGCTAATGAAAAACTGTTTTTT
CDR3 protein: CASSATGLGRGLPANEKLFF

V gene: TRBV20-1
clone size: many
J gene: TRBJ2-2
D gene: TRBD1
CDR3 DNA: TGCAGTGCCTTGAGACAGGGGCGGGAGCTGTTTTTT
CDR3 protein: CSALRQGRELFF

V gene: TRBV6-1
clone size: many
J gene: TRBJ2-5
D gene: TRBD1
CDR3 DNA: TGTGCCAGCAGTAACAGGGGTGACGAGACCCAGTACTTC
CDR3 protein: CASSNRGDETQYF

V gene: TRBV19
clone size: many
J gene: TRBJ2-7
D gene: NA
CDR3 DNA: TGTGCCAGTAGTATAGCGCACCTACAAGTTCACGAGCAGTACTTC
CDR3 protein: CASSIAHLQVHEQYF

V gene: TRBV20-1
clone size: many
J gene: TRBJ1-3
D gene: NA
CDR3 DNA: TGCAGTGCCAGGTCGAGTTCTGGAAACACCATATATTTT
CDR3 protein: CSARSSSGNTIYF

V gene: TRBV7-6
clone size: NA
J gene: TRBJ2-1
D gene: TRBD2
CDR3 DNA: TGTGCCAGCAGCCCCCGACTAGCGGGGGGAAATTACAATGAGCAGTTCTTC
CDR3 protein: CASSPRLAGGNYNEQFF

V gene: TRBV6-1
clone size: few
J gene: TRBJ2-2
D gene: TRBD1
CDR3 DNA: TGTGCCAGCAGAGGACAGGGCGCGGGAACCGGGGAGCTGTTTTTT
CDR3 protein: CASRGQGAGTGELFF

V gene: TRBV27
clone size: NA
J gene: TRBJ1-6
D gene: NA
CDR3 DNA: TGTGCCAGCAGTTTATGGTCGGGATCACCCCTCCACTTT
CDR3 protein: CASSLWSGSPLHF

V gene: TRBV10-3
clone size: many
J gene: TRBJ2-5
D gene: NA
CDR3 DNA: TGTGCCATCAGTTCCCGGCAGGAGACCCAGTACTTC
CDR3 protein: CAISSRQETQYF

V gene: TRBV25-1
clone size: once
J gene: TRBJ1-2
D gene: NA
CDR3 DNA: TGTGCCAGCAGCGCCGGGACTTTAAACTATGGCCACACCTTC
CDR3 protein: CASSAGTLNYGHTF

V gene: TRBV20-1
clone size: once
J gene: TRBJ2-5
D gene: NA
CDR3 DNA: TGCAGTGCCATTGGACATCAAGAGACCCAGTACTTC
CDR3 protein: CSAIGHQETQYF

V gene: TRBV6-5
clone size: few
J gene: TRBJ1-2
D gene: NA
CDR3 DNA: TGTGCCAGAAGACTAGCGGGAGGTGACGGCTACACCTTC
CDR3 protein: CARRLAGGDGYTF